The 17 T cell receptor beta chains reported below all come from one sample, sequenced in a study of blood T cell repertoires in COVID-19. TCRdb keeps only in-frame clones here, not all; method: immunoSEQ multiplex PCR. The sample has 190,000 or so clones; approximately 90% are singletons. Sequencing was performed on peripheral blood. Every receptor here comes from a woman aged 18-35 years who had recovered from COVID-19.

As for this clone: At one boundary the junction diverges from the germline segment, which might be a read error. The gene calls are TRBV11-2 and TRBJ2-7; D perhaps matches TRBD2 (6 bases). Germline CDR1 reads SGHAT; CDR2 reads FQNNGV. This CDR3 has 13 residues. The CDR3 nucleotides are TGTGCCAGCAGTGGAGGGGCCGGGGCTAAGGATTGCTTC. Its protein is CASSGGAGAKDCF.

V is TRBV6-6 and J is TRBJ1-4; D is uncertain. V lost 8 bases and J 7 bases, leaving 8 bases between the germline ends. The CDR3 length is 11 residues. Germline V gives CDR1 MNHNY, CDR2 SVGAGI (reference sequence). The CDR3 here is CASERGEKLFF. The CDR3 DNA reads as TGTGCCAGCGAACGAGGTGAAAAACTGTTTTTT.

This chain uses TRBV19 with TRBJ1-1; the D gene is possibly TRBD1 (6 bases). Germline V gene data show CDR1 as LNHDA and CDR2 as SQIVND (reference sequence). V lost 6 bases and J 3 bases, leaving 11 bases between the germline ends. CDR3 length: 13 residues. The chain's CDR3 is CASRKTGYTEAFF. CDR3 nucleotides: TGTGCCAGTAGAAAAACAGGGTACACTGAAGCTTTCTTT.

The rearrangement links TRBV27 to TRBJ1-3, with D perhaps matching TRBD1 (6 bases). The CDR3 length is 15 residues. V was clipped by 5 bases and J by 2 bases, with 13 bases between them. From germline, CDR1 is MNHEY and CDR2 SMNVEV (reference sequence). This CDR3 is CASSPLEGAGNTIYF. The CDR3 coding sequence is TGTGCCAGCAGTCCCCTCGAGGGGGCTGGAAACACCATATATTTT.

Written as DNA, the CDR3 is TGTGCCAGCAGCTTAGGGGGGGTCGGCGGGTTGGATACGCAGTATTTT. Translation gives CASSLGGVGGLDTQYF. The gene calls are TRBV11-2 and TRBJ2-3; the D gene is possibly TRBD2 (6 bases). V lost 1 base and J 6 bases, leaving 17 bases between the germline ends. CDR1 is SGHAT and CDR2 is FQNNGV in the germline V gene. This CDR3 is built from 16 residues. Filled out from reference TRBV11-2 and TRBJ2-3, the complete variable domain reads EAGVAQSPRYKIIEKRQSVAFWCNPISGHATLYWYQQILGQGPKLLIQFQNNGVVDDSQLPKDRFSAERLKGVDSTLKIQPAKLEDSAVYLCASSLGGVGGLDTQYFGPGTRLTVL.

The chain employs TRBV29-1 and TRBJ1-1, with TRBD1 matching over 7 bases. The J segment lost 1 base and the V segment lost 6 bases, leaving 11 bases of the junction unmatched. The CDR3 spans 15 residues. Germline V gene data show CDR1 as SQVTM and CDR2 as ANQGSEA. CDR3 nucleotide sequence: TGCAGCGTGGGGGGCCAAGGGGGCACGAACACTGAAGCTTTCTTT. Translation gives CSVGGQGGTNTEAFF.

V gene TRBV5-1 combines with J gene TRBJ2-3; 9 positions match TRBD2. The CDR3 spans 17 residues. V lost 3 bases and J lost 3; bases outside the gene matches: 11. Per germline, CDR1 SGHRS and CDR2 YFSETQ. The CDR3: CASSSIGGGARTDTQYF. DNA of the CDR3: TGCGCCAGCAGCTCAATTGGCGGGGGGGCCCGAACAGATACGCAGTATTTT.

Written as DNA, the CDR3 is TGTGCCAGCAGCAAAACTAGCGACAGGTTACTGAGCTCCTATAATTCACCCCTCCACTTT. Protein sequence: CASSKTSDRLLSSYNSPLHF. The chain employs TRBV7-3 and TRBJ1-6; D is possibly TRBD1 (6 bases). The CDR3 sequence is 20 residues long. V was shortened by 5 bases and J by 0 bases, with 23 bases between the two germline ends. Germline CDR1 and CDR2: SGHTA and FQGTGA.

The V call is TRBV6-5, the J call TRBJ2-1, with D uncertain. This CDR3 region has 11 residues. V was clipped by 8 bases and J by 9 bases, with 11 bases between them. From germline, CDR1 is MNHEY and CDR2 SVGAGI. The CDR3 bases are TGTGCCAGCCCTACGGGTAGTGAGCAGTTCTTC. Residues: CASPTGSEQFF.

This chain links TRBV9 with TRBJ2-6; D call uncertain. The germline gives CDR1 SGDLS, CDR2 YYNGEE. The CDR3 length is 17 residues. The V end lost 0 bases, the J end lost 0 bases, and 10 bases lay between the germline ends. The CDR3, as DNA: TGTGCCAGCAGCGTAGGCGGTTTTAGCTCTGGGGCCAACGTCCTGACTTTC. This sequence encodes CASSVGGFSSGANVLTF. The full variable domain, rest sourced from reference TRBV9 and TRBJ2-6, is DSGVTQTPKHLITATGQRVTLRCSPRSGDLSVYWYQQSLDQGLQFLIQYYNGEERAKGNILERFSAQQFPDLHSELNLSSLELGDSALYFCASSVGGFSSGANVLTFGAGSRLTVL.

V and J are TRBV9 and TRBJ1-6, with unresolved D. V was trimmed by 0 bases and J by 7 bases, leaving 5 bases between them. Germline V gene sequence: CDR1 SGDLS, CDR2 YYNGEE. The CDR3 totals 13 residues. CDR3 DNA sequence: TGTGCCAGCAGCGTAGGCGGCAATTCACCCCTCCACTTT. This gives the protein CASSVGGNSPLHF.

This clone was detected a few times. V and J are TRBV19 and TRBJ1-5; D unresolved. CDR3 length: 15 residues. The V end was cut by 8 bases, the J end by 5 bases, with 19 bases between. Germline values: CDR1 LNHDA, CDR2 SQIVND (reference sequence). The CDR3, as DNA: TGTGCCAGTGTTCCTGGGCTCCAAACTCATCAGCCCCAGCATTTT. Protein product: CASVPGLQTHQPQHF.

For the CDR3, the DNA is TGTGCCAGCAGTTACGGTCGGGGGAAGCTTGGGACTGAAGCTTTCTTT. Translation: CASSYGRGKLGTEAFF. The V and J genes are TRBV6-2 or TRBV6-3 and TRBJ1-1; D may be TRBD1 (5 bases). V lost 2 bases and J lost 5, with 18 bases in between. This CDR3 has 16 residues. CDR1 and CDR2 from the germline V gene are MNHEY and SVGEGT.

The V and J genes are TRBV4-3 and TRBJ2-3; 10 bases are a match to TRBD2. V shed 0 bases and J 5 bases; nucleotides not matched to a gene: 2. The CDR3 consists of 15 residues. The germline gives CDR1 LGHNA, CDR2 YSLEER. CDR3 in DNA: TGCGCCAGCAGCCAAGATTGGACTAGCGGAGATACGCAGTATTTT. Its protein product is CASSQDWTSGDTQYF.

The V gene is TRBV29-1, the J gene TRBJ2-6; D remains ambiguous. The CDR3 length is 13 residues. The germline V and J ends were trimmed by 4 bases and 3 bases, with 7 bases remaining between them. Germline CDR1 and CDR2: SQVTM and ANQGSEA. The CDR3 loop is CSVVGDGANVLTF. The CDR3 coding sequence is TGCAGCGTTGTGGGCGATGGGGCCAACGTCCTGACTTTC.

This clone was picked up one time. V is TRBV9 and J is TRBJ2-1; TRBD2 agrees at 7 bases. The V gene end was trimmed by 1 base and the J gene end by 5 bases; junction bases not matched to a gene: 0. From germline, CDR1 is SGDLS and CDR2 YYNGEE. The length of the CDR3 is 13 residues. CDR3 sequence reads: CASSVRGDNEQFF. In DNA, the CDR3 is TGTGCCAGCAGCGTACGGGGGGACAATGAGCAGTTCTTC. Looking up the rest from reference TRBV9 and TRBJ2-1 gives the full variable domain: DSGVTQTPKHLITATGQRVTLRCSPRSGDLSVYWYQQSLDQGLQFLIQYYNGEERAKGNILERFSAQQFPDLHSELNLSSLELGDSALYFCASSVRGDNEQFFGPGTRLTVL.

The chain uses TRBV30 and TRBJ1-6; possibly TRBD1 for D (6 bases). Trimming stripped 5 bases from V and 5 bases from J, with 10 bases between. The CDR3 extends over 13 amino acids. The germline CDR1 and CDR2 sequences are GTSNPN and SVGIG (reference sequence). In DNA form, the CDR3 reads TGTGCCTGGGGCAGGGGAGATAATTCACCCCTCCACTTT. This encodes CAWGRGDNSPLHF.